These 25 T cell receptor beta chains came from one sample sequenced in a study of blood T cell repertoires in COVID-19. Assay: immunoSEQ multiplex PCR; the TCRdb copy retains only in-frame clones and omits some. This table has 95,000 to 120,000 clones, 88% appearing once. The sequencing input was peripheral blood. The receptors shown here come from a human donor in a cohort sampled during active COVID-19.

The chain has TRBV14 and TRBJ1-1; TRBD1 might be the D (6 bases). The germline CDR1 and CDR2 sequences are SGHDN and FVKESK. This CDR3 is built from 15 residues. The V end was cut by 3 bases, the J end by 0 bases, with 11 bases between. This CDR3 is CASSQLGAMNTEAFF. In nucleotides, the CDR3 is TGTGCCAGCAGCCAGTTGGGGGCAATGAACACTGAAGCTTTCTTT.

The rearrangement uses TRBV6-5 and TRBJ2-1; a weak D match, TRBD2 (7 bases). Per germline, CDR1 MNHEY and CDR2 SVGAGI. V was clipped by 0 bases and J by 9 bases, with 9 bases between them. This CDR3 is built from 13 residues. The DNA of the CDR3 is TGTGCCAGCAGTTACTCGGGGGGGCGTGAGCAGTTCTTC. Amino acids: CASSYSGGREQFF.

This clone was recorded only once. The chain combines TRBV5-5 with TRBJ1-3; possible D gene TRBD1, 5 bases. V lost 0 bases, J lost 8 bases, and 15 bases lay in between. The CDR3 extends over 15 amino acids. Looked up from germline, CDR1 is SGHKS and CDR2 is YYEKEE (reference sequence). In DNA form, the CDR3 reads TGTGCCAGCAGCTTGGAGGGGCCGTCCCAGTACACCATATATTTT. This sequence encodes CASSLEGPSQYTIYF.

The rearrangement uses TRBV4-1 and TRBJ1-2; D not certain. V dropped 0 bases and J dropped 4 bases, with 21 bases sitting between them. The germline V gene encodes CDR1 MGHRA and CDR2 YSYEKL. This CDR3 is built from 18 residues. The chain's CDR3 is CASSQDHGTEASLYGYTF. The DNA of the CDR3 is TGCGCCAGCAGCCAAGATCACGGTACGGAGGCTTCTCTCTATGGCTACACCTTC.

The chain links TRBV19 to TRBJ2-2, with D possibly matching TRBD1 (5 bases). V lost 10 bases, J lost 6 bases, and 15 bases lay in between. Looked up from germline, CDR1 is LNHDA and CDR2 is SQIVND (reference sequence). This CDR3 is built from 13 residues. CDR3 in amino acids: CATRASGAGELFF. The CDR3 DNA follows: TGTGCCACCAGGGCCTCGGGCGCCGGGGAGCTGTTTTTT. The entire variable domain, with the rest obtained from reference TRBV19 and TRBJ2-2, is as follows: DGGITQSPKYLFRKEGQNVTLSCEQNLNHDAMYWYRQDPGQGLRLIYYSQIVNDFQKGDIAEGYSVSREKKESFPLTVTSAQKNPTAFYLCATRASGAGELFFGEGSRLTVL.

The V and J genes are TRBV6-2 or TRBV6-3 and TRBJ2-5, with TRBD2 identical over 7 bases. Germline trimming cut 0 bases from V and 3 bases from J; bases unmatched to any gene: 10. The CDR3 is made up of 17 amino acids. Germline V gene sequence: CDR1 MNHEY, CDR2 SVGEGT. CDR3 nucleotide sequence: TGTGCCAGCAGTTACTCAGGACTAGGAACGAACAAAGAGACCCAGTACTTC. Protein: CASSYSGLGTNKETQYF.

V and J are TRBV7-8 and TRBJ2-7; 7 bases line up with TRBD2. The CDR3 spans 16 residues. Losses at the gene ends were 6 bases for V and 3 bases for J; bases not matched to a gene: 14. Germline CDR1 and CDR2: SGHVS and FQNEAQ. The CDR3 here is CASSSTGSGQLYEQYF. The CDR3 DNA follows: TGTGCCAGCAGTTCCACTGGTAGCGGGCAACTCTACGAGCAGTACTTC.

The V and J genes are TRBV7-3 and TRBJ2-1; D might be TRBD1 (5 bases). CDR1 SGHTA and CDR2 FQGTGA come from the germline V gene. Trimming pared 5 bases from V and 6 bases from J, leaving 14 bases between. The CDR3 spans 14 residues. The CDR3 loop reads CASSIDSARNEQFF. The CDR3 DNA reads TGTGCCAGCAGCATAGACAGCGCCCGCAATGAGCAGTTCTTC.

The CDR3 coding sequence is TGCGCCAGCAGCTCAACCGGGACTAGCTACAATGAGCAGTTCTTC. Translating gives CASSSTGTSYNEQFF. The rearrangement uses TRBV5-1 and TRBJ2-1, with 8 bases fitting TRBD2. CDR3 length: 15 residues. The germline gives CDR1 SGHRS, CDR2 YFSETQ. Trimming at V came to 3 bases and at J to 3 bases, leaving 5 bases not matched to a gene.

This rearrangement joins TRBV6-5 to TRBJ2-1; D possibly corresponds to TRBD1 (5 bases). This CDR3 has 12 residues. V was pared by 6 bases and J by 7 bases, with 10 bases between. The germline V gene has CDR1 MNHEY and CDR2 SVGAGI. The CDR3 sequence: CASSHPGNEQFF. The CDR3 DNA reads TGTGCCAGCAGCCATCCAGGGAATGAGCAGTTCTTC.

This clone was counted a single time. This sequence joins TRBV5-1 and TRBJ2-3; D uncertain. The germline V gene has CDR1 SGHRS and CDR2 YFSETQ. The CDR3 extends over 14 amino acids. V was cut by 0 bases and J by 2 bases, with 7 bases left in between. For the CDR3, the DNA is TGCGCCAGCAGCTTGGGACTGAACACAGATACGCAGTATTTT. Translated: CASSLGLNTDTQYF.

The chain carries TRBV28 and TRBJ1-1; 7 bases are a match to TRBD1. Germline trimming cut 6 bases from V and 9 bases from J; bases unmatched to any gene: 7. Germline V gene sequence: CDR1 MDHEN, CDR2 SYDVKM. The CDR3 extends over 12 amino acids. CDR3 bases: TGTGCCAGCAGAGGGTTACAGGGGAAAGCTTTCTTT. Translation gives CASRGLQGKAFF.

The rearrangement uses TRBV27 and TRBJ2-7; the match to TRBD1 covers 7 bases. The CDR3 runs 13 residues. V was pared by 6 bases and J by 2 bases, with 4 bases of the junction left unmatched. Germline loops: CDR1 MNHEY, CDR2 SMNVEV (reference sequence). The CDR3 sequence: CASSDRAAYEQYF. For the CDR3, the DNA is TGTGCCAGCAGCGACAGGGCAGCCTACGAGCAGTACTTC.

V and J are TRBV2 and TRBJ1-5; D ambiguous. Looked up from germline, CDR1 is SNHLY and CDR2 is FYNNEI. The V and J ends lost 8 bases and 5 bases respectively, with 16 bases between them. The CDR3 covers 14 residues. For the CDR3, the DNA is TGTGCCAGCTCTTTAAGGACGAGGGATCAGCCCCAGCATTTT. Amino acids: CASSLRTRDQPQHF.

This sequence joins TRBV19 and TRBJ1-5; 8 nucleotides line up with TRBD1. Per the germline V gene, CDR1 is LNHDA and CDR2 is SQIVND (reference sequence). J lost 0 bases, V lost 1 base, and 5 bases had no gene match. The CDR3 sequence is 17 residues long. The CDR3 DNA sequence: TGTGCCAGTAGTATAGGGGGACAGGTGTATAGCAATCAGCCCCAGCATTTT. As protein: CASSIGGQVYSNQPQHF.

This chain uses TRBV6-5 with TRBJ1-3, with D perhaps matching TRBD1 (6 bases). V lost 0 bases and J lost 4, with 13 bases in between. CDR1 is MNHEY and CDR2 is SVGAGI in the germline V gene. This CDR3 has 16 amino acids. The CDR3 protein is CASSYSGRGAGNTIYF. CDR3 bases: TGTGCCAGCAGTTACTCAGGCAGGGGAGCCGGAAACACCATATATTTT.

The CDR3 bases are TGTGCCAGCAGTTTATCCGCGCGGGGGGTACGCAATCAGCCCCAGCATTTT. Protein sequence: CASSLSARGVRNQPQHF. The rearrangement links TRBV27 to TRBJ1-5, with D possibly TRBD1 on 5 matching bases. CDR1 is MNHEY and CDR2 is SMNVEV in the germline V gene (reference sequence). Between the trimmed V and J ends, which lost 0 bases and 2 bases, there was a span of 14 bases. The CDR3 has 17 amino acids.

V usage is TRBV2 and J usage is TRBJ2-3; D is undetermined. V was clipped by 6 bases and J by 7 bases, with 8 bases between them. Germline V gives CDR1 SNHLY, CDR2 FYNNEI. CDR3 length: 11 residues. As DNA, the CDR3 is TGTGCCAGCAGCGCGACATATACGCAGTATTTT. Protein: CASSATYTQYF.

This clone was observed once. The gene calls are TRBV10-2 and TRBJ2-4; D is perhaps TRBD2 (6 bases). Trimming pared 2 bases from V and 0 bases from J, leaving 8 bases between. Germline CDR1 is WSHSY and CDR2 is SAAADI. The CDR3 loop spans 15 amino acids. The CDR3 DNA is TGCGCCAGCAGTGAGCCGGGACTAGCCAAAAACATTCAGTACTTC. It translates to CASSEPGLAKNIQYF.

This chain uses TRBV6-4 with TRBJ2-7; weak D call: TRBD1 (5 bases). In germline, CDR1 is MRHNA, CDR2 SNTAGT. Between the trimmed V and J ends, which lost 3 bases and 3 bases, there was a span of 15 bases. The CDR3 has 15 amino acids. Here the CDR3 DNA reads TGTGCCAGCAGTGAGGAGTCAGGGCCCCTCTACGAGCAGTACTTC. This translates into CASSEESGPLYEQYF.

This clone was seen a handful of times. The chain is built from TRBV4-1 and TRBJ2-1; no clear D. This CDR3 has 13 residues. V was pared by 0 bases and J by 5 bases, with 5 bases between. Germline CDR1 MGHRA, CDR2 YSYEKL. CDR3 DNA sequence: TGCGCCAGCAGCCAAGACAACAACAATGAGCAGTTCTTC. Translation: CASSQDNNNEQFF.

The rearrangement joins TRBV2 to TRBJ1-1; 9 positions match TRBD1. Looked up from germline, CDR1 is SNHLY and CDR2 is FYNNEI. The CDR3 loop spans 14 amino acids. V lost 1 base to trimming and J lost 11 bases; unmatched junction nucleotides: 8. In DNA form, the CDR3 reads TGTGCCAGCAGTGAAGAACCCCGGGACAGGGCGGCTTTCTTT. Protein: CASSEEPRDRAAFF.

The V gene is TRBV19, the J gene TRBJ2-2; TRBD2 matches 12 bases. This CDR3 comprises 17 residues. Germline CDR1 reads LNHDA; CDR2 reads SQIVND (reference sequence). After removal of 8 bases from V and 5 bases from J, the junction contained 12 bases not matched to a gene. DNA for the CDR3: TGTGCCAGTTACGGCCTAGCGGGGGGGCCGCGTACCGGGGAGCTGTTTTTT. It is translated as CASYGLAGGPRTGELFF.

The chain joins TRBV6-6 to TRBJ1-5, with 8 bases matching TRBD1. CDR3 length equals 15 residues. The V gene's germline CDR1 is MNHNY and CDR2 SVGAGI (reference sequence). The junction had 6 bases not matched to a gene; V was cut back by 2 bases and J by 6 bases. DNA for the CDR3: TGTGCCAGCAGTTACCCATGGACAGGGAGTCAGCCCCAGCATTTT. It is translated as CASSYPWTGSQPQHF.

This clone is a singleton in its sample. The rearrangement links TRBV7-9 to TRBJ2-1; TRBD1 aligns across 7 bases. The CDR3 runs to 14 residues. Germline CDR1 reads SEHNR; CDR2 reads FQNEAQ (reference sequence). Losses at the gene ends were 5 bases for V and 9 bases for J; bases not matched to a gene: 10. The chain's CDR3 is CASSPSGSGGEQFF. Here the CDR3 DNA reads TGTGCCAGCAGCCCATCCGGGTCAGGGGGTGAGCAGTTCTTC.